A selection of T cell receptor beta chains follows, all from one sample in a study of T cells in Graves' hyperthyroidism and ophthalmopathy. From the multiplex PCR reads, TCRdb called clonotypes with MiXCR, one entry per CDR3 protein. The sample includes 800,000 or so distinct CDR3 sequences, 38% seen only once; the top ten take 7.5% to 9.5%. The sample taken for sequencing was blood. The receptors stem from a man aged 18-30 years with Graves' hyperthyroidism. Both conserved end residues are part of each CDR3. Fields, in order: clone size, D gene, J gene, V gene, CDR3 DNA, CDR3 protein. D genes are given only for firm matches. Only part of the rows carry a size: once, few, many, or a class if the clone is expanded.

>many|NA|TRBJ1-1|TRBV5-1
TGCGCCAGCAGCTCCACTGGAAAGAACACTGAAGCTTTCTTT
CASSSTGKNTEAFF
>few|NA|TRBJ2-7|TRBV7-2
TGTGCCAGCACCGTCCAGGGTCCGCTAGTTGGAAACGAGCAGTACTTC
CASTVQGPLVGNEQYF
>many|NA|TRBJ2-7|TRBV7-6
TGTGCCAGCAGCTCAGGGACCGGGTTAGGAGAGCAGTACTTC
CASSSGTGLGEQYF
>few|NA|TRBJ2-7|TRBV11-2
TGTGCCAGCAGCTTAGGAGACAGCGGGCAGTACTTC
CASSLGDSGQYF
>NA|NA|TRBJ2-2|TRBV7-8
TGTGCCAGCAGCTTAGACGTGGGATTGAGCACCGGGGAGCTGTTTTTT
CASSLDVGLSTGELFF
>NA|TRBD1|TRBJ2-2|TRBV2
TGTGCCAGCAGTCCGACAGGGGGGACAGGAAACACCGGGGAGCTGTTTTTT
CASSPTGGTGNTGELFF
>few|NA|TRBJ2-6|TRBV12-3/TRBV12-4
TGTGCCAGCAGCTTCAACACTCCTGGGGCCAACGTCCTGACTTTC
CASSFNTPGANVLTF
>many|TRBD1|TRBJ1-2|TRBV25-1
TGTGCCAGCAGTGGGACAGGTCGCGGCTACACCTTC
CASSGTGRGYTF
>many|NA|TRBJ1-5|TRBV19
TGTGCCAGTAGCACGATGGTGGGTTCGAATCAGCCCCAGCATTTT
CASSTMVGSNQPQHF
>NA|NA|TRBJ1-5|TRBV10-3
TGTGCCATCAGTGACAGCCTCAATCAGCCCCAGCATTTT
CAISDSLNQPQHF
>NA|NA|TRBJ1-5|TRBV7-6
TGTGCCAGCACCTTGGGGCAGGAAGAGACCCAGCATTTT
CASTLGQEETQHF
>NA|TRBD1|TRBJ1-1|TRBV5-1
TGCGCCAGCAGCCTAGGACAGGACCTAATGAACACTGAAGCTTTCTTT
CASSLGQDLMNTEAFF
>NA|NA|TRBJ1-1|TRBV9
TGTGCCAGCATTAATGTTGGAACTGAAGCTTTCTTT
CASINVGTEAFF
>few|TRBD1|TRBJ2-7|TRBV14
TGTGCCAGCAACCTCGGGTACCAGGGGGCTTACGAGCAGTACTTC
CASNLGYQGAYEQYF
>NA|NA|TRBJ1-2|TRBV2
TGTGCCAGCAGTTCGGGACACGGTTATGGCTACACCTTC
CASSSGHGYGYTF
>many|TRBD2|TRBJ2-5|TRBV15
TGTGCCACCAGCGCCCGACTAGCGGGTGGGGAGACCCAGTACTTC
CATSARLAGGETQYF
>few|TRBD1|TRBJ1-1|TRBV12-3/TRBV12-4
TGTGCCAGCAGTCCGCCGGGACAGGGGGCAATCACTGAAGCTTTCTTT
CASSPPGQGAITEAFF
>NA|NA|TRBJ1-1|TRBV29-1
TGCAGCGTTGATTCAGGGACTGAAGCTTTCTTT
CSVDSGTEAFF
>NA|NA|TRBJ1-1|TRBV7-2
TGTGCCAGCAGCTCCCGGGCCGTCGAAGCTTTCTTT
CASSSRAVEAFF
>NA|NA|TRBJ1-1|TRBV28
TGTGCCAGCAGCCACACTGTGAACACTGAAGCTTTCTTT
CASSHTVNTEAFF
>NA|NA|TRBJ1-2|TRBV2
TGTGCCAGCAGTGAGGAGAGGAAGAACTATGGCTACACCTTC
CASSEERKNYGYTF
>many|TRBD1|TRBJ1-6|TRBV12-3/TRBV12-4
TGTGCCAGCAGTCCACGGGACAGTGATTCACCCCTCCACTTT
CASSPRDSDSPLHF
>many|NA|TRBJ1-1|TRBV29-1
TGCAGCGTCGGTAGTGCTGAAGCTTTCTTT
CSVGSAEAFF
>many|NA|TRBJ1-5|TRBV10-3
TGTGCCATCAGTGAGGGAGGTGAATCCAATCAGCCCCAGCATTTT
CAISEGGESNQPQHF
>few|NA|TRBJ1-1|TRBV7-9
TGTGCCAGCAGTGGACTGACAGTTCTGGGAGCTTTCTTT
CASSGLTVLGAFF
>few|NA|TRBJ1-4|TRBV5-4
TGTGCCAGCAGCTATAGGGGAACCACCGGCGGTGAAAAACTGTTTTTT
CASSYRGTTGGEKLFF
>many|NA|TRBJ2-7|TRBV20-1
TGCAGTGCTAGAGTGGGAGGTTACGAGCAGTACTTC
CSARVGGYEQYF
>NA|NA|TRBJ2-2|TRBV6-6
TGTGCCAGCAGTTACGAGCCGGTGAACACCGGGGAGCTGTTTTTT
CASSYEPVNTGELFF
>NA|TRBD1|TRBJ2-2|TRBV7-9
TGTGCCAGCACCTTAGAGGGGGCCGACACCGGGGAGCTGTTTTTT
CASTLEGADTGELFF
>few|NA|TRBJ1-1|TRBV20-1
TGCAGTGCCACCCATCCGGGGGCAAACACTGAAGCTTTCTTT
CSATHPGANTEAFF
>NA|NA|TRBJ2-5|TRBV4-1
TGCGCCAGCAGCCAAGCTGAATATGCGGGACGCCAGTACTTC
CASSQAEYAGRQYF
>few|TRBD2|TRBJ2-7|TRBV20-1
TGCAGTGCTAGAGGCGGGGGGCGTGGGTCCTACGAGCAGTACTTC
CSARGGGRGSYEQYF
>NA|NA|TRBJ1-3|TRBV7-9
TGTGCCAGCAGCGCCGGGAGAGCCTCTGGAAACACCATATATTTT
CASSAGRASGNTIYF
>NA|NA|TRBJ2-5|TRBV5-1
TGCGCCAGCATGGAGTCAGATCAAGAGACCCAGTACTTC
CASMESDQETQYF
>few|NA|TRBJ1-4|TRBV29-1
TGCAGCGTCACAGCCTCGGGGGCCCAGGAAAAACTGTTTTTT
CSVTASGAQEKLFF
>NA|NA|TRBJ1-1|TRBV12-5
TGTGCTAGTGGTTTGGCTTACAAGAACACTGAAGCTTTCTTT
CASGLAYKNTEAFF
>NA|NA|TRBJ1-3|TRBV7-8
TGTGCCAGCAGCTTAGGGTGGTTAGGGCACTCTGGAAACACCACATATTTT
CASSLGWLGHSGNTTYF
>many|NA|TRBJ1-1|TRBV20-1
TGCAGTGTATACTCGGACACTGAAGCTTTCTTT
CSVYSDTEAFF
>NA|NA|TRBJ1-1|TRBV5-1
TGCGCCAGCAGCCCGCCGGACTGGGGCACCGAAGCTTTGTTT
CASSPPDWGTEALF
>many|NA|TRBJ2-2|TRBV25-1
TGTGCCAGCAGTGAATTGGACTCTTACACCGGGGAGCTGTTTTTT
CASSELDSYTGELFF
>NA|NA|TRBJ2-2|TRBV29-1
TGCAGCGTTGGCAACGGGGAGCTGTTTTTT
CSVGNGELFF
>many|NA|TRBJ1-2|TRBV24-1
TGTGCCACCAGTGAGTCCGGACGGACCTACACCTTC
CATSESGRTYTF
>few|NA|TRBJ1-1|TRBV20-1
TGCAGTGCTAGAACAGGTCCGAGAACTGAAGCTTTCTTT
CSARTGPRTEAFF
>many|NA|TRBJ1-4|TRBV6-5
TGTGCCAGCAGTTATTTCGTGGGGGAAAACGAAAAACTGTTTTTT
CASSYFVGENEKLFF
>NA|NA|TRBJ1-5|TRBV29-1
TGCAGCGTTGAAAGGATTGAGACCCAGCATTTT
CSVERIETQHF
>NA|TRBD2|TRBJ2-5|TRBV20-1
TGCAGTGCCGGCGACTGGAGCGGGGGATTTGCCGAGACCCAGTACTTC
CSAGDWSGGFAETQYF
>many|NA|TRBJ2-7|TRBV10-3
TGTGCCATCACCGATGGAATCGCCGAGAAAGGGTCCTACGAGCAGTACTTC
CAITDGIAEKGSYEQYF
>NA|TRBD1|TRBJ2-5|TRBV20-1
TGCAGTGCTATGGCCTCCGGGACAGGGGGCATCAAGACCCAGTACTTC
CSAMASGTGGIKTQYF